Below, 14 T cell receptor beta chains from the same sample are listed, as sequenced in a study of cytomegalovirus exposure and HLA in healthy donors. The primer mix had 60 Vbeta and 13 Jbeta primers. Assay: immunoSEQ multiplex PCR; the TCRdb copy retains only in-frame clones and omits some. The sample lists about 140,000 clones, 70% to 85% occurring once. The sequenced sample was PBMCs. The receptors come from a woman aged 40 to 50 in good health and CMV-seronegative.

The rearrangement joins TRBV5-5 to TRBJ2-7; D remains unclear. V was clipped by 3 bases and J by 2 bases, with 15 bases between them. Germline V gene lookup returns CDR1 SGHKS and CDR2 YYEKEE (reference sequence). CDR3 length: 15 residues. The CDR3 protein is CASSSHRSEAYEQYF. Written as DNA, the CDR3 is TGTGCCAGCAGCTCCCACCGATCAGAAGCCTACGAGCAGTACTTC.

A few counts support this clone. The gene calls are TRBV12-5 and TRBJ1-6, with D unresolved. The CDR3 has 14 residues. V dropped 2 bases and J dropped 7 bases, with 9 bases sitting between them. The germline V gene has CDR1 LGHNT and CDR2 FRNRAP. The CDR3 protein is CASGLPPENSPLHF. DNA for the CDR3: TGTGCTAGTGGTTTGCCACCCGAGAATTCACCCCTCCACTTT. Filled out from reference TRBV12-5 and TRBJ1-6, the complete variable domain reads DARVTQTPRHKVTEMGQEVTMRCQPILGHNTVFWYRQTMMQGLELLAYFRNRAPLDDSGMPKDRFSAEMPDATLATLKIQPSEPRDSAVYFCASGLPPENSPLHFGNGTRLTVT.

Here the CDR3 reads CASSTGGSYNSPLHF. The CDR3, as DNA: TGTGCCAGCAGCACGGGGGGCTCCTATAATTCACCCCTCCACTTT. The rearrangement uses TRBV5-6 and TRBJ1-6, with D possibly matching TRBD1 (5 bases). This CDR3 contains 15 residues. V was trimmed by 4 bases and J by 0 bases, leaving 8 bases between them. CDR1 SGHDT and CDR2 YYEEEE come from the germline V gene.

The sample holds one count of this clone. J is TRBJ2-7 and V is TRBV27, with TRBD2 identical over 10 bases. CDR1 and CDR2 (germline): MNHEY, SMNVEV (reference sequence). The CDR3 sequence is 15 residues long. Losses at the gene ends were 3 bases for V and 5 bases for J; bases not matched to a gene: 7. The CDR3 bases are TGTGCCAGCAGTTTGCGGCTAGCGGGAGCCCACGAGCAGTACTTC. Translation: CASSLRLAGAHEQYF.

V gene TRBV6-6 combines with J gene TRBJ2-7; 7 bases agree with TRBD1. The CDR3 spans 15 residues. With V trimmed by 8 bases and J by 2 bases, 12 bases remained unmatched. Germline loops: CDR1 MNHNY, CDR2 SVGAGI (reference sequence). For the CDR3, the DNA is TGTGCCAGCCGGGCTGGGACAGCGCCTACCTACGAGCAGTACTTC. It yields the protein CASRAGTAPTYEQYF.

The rearrangement joins TRBV5-6 to TRBJ2-1, with TRBD2 matching over 8 bases. The V gene end was trimmed by 1 base and the J gene end by 8 bases; junction bases not matched to a gene: 8. Germline CDR1 and CDR2: SGHDT and YYEEEE. This CDR3 is built from 15 residues. The CDR3 sequence is CASSLRLAGRDEQFF. As DNA, the CDR3 is TGTGCCAGCAGCTTGCGTCTAGCGGGCAGGGATGAGCAGTTCTTC.

The V gene is TRBV4-3, the J gene TRBJ1-6, with D perhaps matching TRBD1 (5 bases). Germline V gene lookup returns CDR1 LGHNA and CDR2 YSLEER. This CDR3 contains 17 residues. With 0 bases removed from V and 5 bases from J, the gap between germline ends came to 14 bases. The CDR3 DNA is TGCGCCAGCAGCCAAGAAAGGCTCAGGGCCGATAATTCACCCCTCCACTTT. Translation: CASSQERLRADNSPLHF.

The chain links TRBV7-2 to TRBJ2-7, with no clear D. V lost 1 base and J 3 bases, leaving 10 bases between the germline ends. CDR3 size: 14 residues. Germline-derived CDR1 and CDR2 are SGHTA and FQGNSA. In DNA, the CDR3 is TGTGCCAGCAGCTTAGGATACTTAAACTACGAGCAGTACTTC. Encoded protein: CASSLGYLNYEQYF.

This clone was recorded a few times. V and J are TRBV7-3 and TRBJ2-1, with 9 bases lining up with TRBD2. The CDR3 is 17 amino acids. Germline V gene sequence: CDR1 SGHTA, CDR2 FQGTGA. Trimming took 2 bases from V and 8 from J; bases not matched to a gene: 13. In DNA form, the CDR3 reads TGTGCCAGCAGCTTACGGGGACGACTAGCGGACCGGGATGAGCAGTTCTTC. It specifies CASSLRGRLADRDEQFF.

The V call is TRBV13, the J call TRBJ2-7; D ambiguous. V lost 5 bases to trimming and J lost 4 bases, with 15 bases between them. Germline V gene lookup returns CDR1 PRHDT and CDR2 FYEKMQ (reference sequence). This CDR3 region has 14 residues. Here the CDR3 DNA reads TGTGCCAGCAGCCAACGCCTTAAGAGTTACGAGCAGTACTTC. This translates into CASSQRLKSYEQYF.

About this clone: Other DNA sequences in the same sample also yield this CDR3. This chain joins TRBV6-5 and TRBJ2-7; D is perhaps TRBD1 (5 bases). The V and J ends lost 0 bases and 1 base respectively, with 7 bases between them. Looked up from germline, CDR1 is MNHEY and CDR2 is SVGAGI. The CDR3 length is 14 residues. The CDR3 is CASSYSGQSYEQYF. In nucleotides, the CDR3 is TGTGCCAGCAGTTACTCGGGGCAGTCCTACGAGCAGTACTTC.

In its sample, this clone was seen once. This sequence joins TRBV28 and TRBJ2-3, with 7 bases that match TRBD2. The CDR3 has 16 residues. Germline values: CDR1 MDHEN, CDR2 SYDVKM. The trim removed 4 bases at V and 3 bases at J, leaving 10 bases unmatched. CDR3 nucleotides: TGTGCCAGCAGTTCCCCGGCGGGGGAGGGTACAGATACGCAGTATTTT. It encodes CASSSPAGEGTDTQYF.

This clone was detected only a few times. The J gene is TRBJ2-5, the V gene TRBV19, with D perhaps TRBD2 (5 bases). The better agreement between TRBJ2-7 and the DNA end casts doubt on the J call. The germline V gene encodes CDR1 LNHDA and CDR2 SQIVND (reference sequence). The CDR3 loop spans 14 amino acids. The DNA of the CDR3 is TGTGCCAGTAGTATAAGAGGGTTCCCCTACGAGCAGTACTTC. Its protein is CASSIRGFPYEQYF.

The sample holds one count of this clone. J is TRBJ2-2 and V is TRBV7-2; D is unclear. The CDR3 runs 15 residues. The V gene lost 5 bases and the J gene lost 4 bases, with 14 bases spanning the gap. Germline V gene data show CDR1 as SGHTA and CDR2 as FQGNSA. The CDR3 here is CASSRGERVTGELFF. The CDR3 nucleotides are TGTGCCAGCAGCCGAGGAGAGAGAGTCACCGGGGAGCTGTTTTTT. The full variable domain, with the rest looked up from reference TRBV7-2 and TRBJ2-2, is GAGVSQSPSNKVTEKGKDVELRCDPISGHTALYWYRQSLGQGLEFLIYFQGNSAPDKSGLPSDRFSAERTGGSVSTLTIQRTQQEDSAVYLCASSRGERVTGELFFGEGSRLTVL.